The 8 T cell receptor beta chains below were found in one sample sequenced in a study of shared T cell receptors in the human thymus. The protocol was immunoSEQ multiplex PCR, while the TCRdb copy is restricted to in-frame clones and leaves out a portion. Of some 640,000 clones listed, about 89% were seen once; the top ten hold about 0.0094%. These same records also appear under a second study, on human thymus T cells.

Sequencing input: thymocytes. These receptors came from a boy younger than two with a congenital heart defect.

The chain carries TRBV29-1 and TRBJ2-2; 8 bases are a match to TRBD2. CDR1 and CDR2 from the germline V gene are SQVTM and ANQGSEA. V was pared by 8 bases and J by 1 base, with 3 bases of the junction left unmatched. This CDR3 spans 13 amino acids. The DNA of the CDR3 is TGCAGCTCCAGCGGGAGGAACACCGGGGAGCTGTTTTTT. This encodes CSSSGRNTGELFF.

The V call is TRBV15, the J call TRBJ2-5; a weak D match, TRBD2 (6 bases). The CDR3 runs 16 residues. Germline assignment: CDR1 LNHNV and CDR2 YYDKDF (reference sequence). Between the trimmed V and J ends, which lost 5 bases and 2 bases, there was a span of 18 bases. The CDR3 here is CATSPGWGLPQETQYF. The CDR3, as DNA: TGTGCCACCAGCCCCGGTTGGGGACTCCCACAAGAGACCCAGTACTTC.

This rearrangement joins TRBV6-1 to TRBJ2-7; a possible D gene is TRBD2 (6 bases). The CDR3 spans 14 residues. In germline, CDR1 is MNHNS, CDR2 SASEGT. Trimming removed 2 bases at V and 3 bases at J, with 11 bases between. CDR3 nucleotides: TGTGCCAGCAGTGAAATGGCGGAGGGCTACGAGCAGTACTTC. This encodes CASSEMAEGYEQYF.

Regarding this clone: Distinct nucleotide sequences in the sample also encode this CDR3. This chain joins TRBV28 and TRBJ1-2; D is unclear. CDR1 and CDR2 (germline): MDHEN, SYDVKM. This CDR3 is 13 amino acids long. V dropped 2 bases and J dropped 5 bases, with 9 bases sitting between them. CDR3 region: CASSLNRGYGYTF. The CDR3 DNA is TGTGCCAGCAGTTTAAATCGGGGTTATGGCTACACCTTC.

The chain carries TRBV7-9 and TRBJ1-2, with a tentative D call TRBD1 (5 bases). This CDR3 has 13 residues. The germline CDR1 and CDR2 sequences are SEHNR and FQNEAQ (reference sequence). V lost 3 bases and J lost 5, with 10 bases in between. The CDR3 nucleotides are TGTGCCAGCAGCTTGGGACTGAGTTATGGCTACACCTTC. This encodes CASSLGLSYGYTF.

The chain links TRBV2 to TRBJ2-2, with 8 bases fitting TRBD2. CDR3 length: 16 amino acids. The germline V gene encodes CDR1 SNHLY and CDR2 FYNNEI. V was clipped by 7 bases and J by 5 bases; unmatched bases: 12. CDR3 sequence (DNA): TGTGCCAGCACCCCGGCCCACGGCGGGAGGACCGGGGAGCTGTTTTTT. Protein product: CASTPAHGGRTGELFF.

The chain links TRBV18 to TRBJ2-7; 9 bases map to TRBD1. The junction had 2 bases not matched to a gene; V was cut back by 3 bases and J by 2 bases. Germline assignment: CDR1 KGHSH and CDR2 LQKENI. The CDR3 is 14 amino acids. CDR3 region: CASSPRTGAYEQYF. The DNA of the CDR3 is TGTGCCAGCTCACCGAGGACAGGGGCCTACGAGCAGTACTTC.

This rearrangement joins TRBV11-2 to TRBJ2-5, with unresolved D. Germline CDR1 SGHAT, CDR2 FQNNGV. Trimming took off 3 bases at V and 2 bases at J, with 16 bases between the two ends. The CDR3 is made up of 16 amino acids. The CDR3 here is CASSFIGYGGQETQYF. The CDR3 nucleotides are TGTGCCAGCAGCTTTATCGGGTATGGTGGACAAGAGACCCAGTACTTC.